The TCR beta chain described here comes from a study of T-cell reconstitution after alpha-beta-depleted transplantation in children. Whole-study results and caveats: Hyperexpanded clones declined; after one year, newly produced T cells mostly supplied diversity. Surviving recipient T cells and thymic progenitors accounted for the high day-60 TCRbeta diversity observed in some patients. Several hundred expanded graft clones reportedly gave rise to the alpha-beta T cells present about two months after transplant.

The CDR3 has 15 residues. Germline V gene lookup returns CDR1 SGHKS and CDR2 YYEKEE (reference sequence). Trimming left V 4 bases short and J 5 bases short, with 16 bases between. A TCRbeta library incorporating unique molecular identifiers was prepared. TCRdb reprocessed the PCR reads with MiXCR, giving one entry per CDR3 protein. Among 25,000 to 35,000 distinct CDR3 sequences listed, under 7.5% were seen once. This clonotype was detected ten times or more. Its specificity is unknown. The gene calls are TRBV5-5 and TRBJ1-5, with D unresolved. The sequence was obtained from a child less than two years old who had a stem cell transplant for acute myeloid leukemia, so the T cells may come from the graft donor. The specimen was peripheral blood, collected 60 days after TCRalphabeta/CD19-depleted stem cell transplant. As DNA, the CDR3 is TGTGCCAGCAGCCTGACCTACCCCGGGGATCAGCCCCAGCATTTT. Protein: CASSLTYPGDQPQHF.